This T cell receptor (beta chain) was recovered during a study of blood T cell repertoires in COVID-19. Clones were read by immunoSEQ multiplex PCR, and TCRdb kept only the in-frame ones, dropping some. The data show fewer than 200,000 clones, 85% seen once. CDR3 size: 15 residues. V lost 1 base, J lost 1 base, and 11 bases lay in between. The germline V gene has CDR1 SGDLS and CDR2 YYNGEE. This chain connects TRBV9 to TRBJ1-1, with D tentatively TRBD1 (6 bases). Sample: peripheral blood. This receptor was identified in a human donor with acute or convalescent COVID-19. The donor label of this sample is uncertain. DNA of the CDR3: TGTGCCAGCAGCGTATATCTGGGGGCGAACACTGAAGCTTTCTTT. Protein: CASSVYLGANTEAFF. Filled out from reference TRBV9 and TRBJ1-1, the complete variable domain reads DSGVTQTPKHLITATGQRVTLRCSPRSGDLSVYWYQQSLDQGLQFLIQYYNGEERAKGNILERFSAQQFPDLHSELNLSSLELGDSALYFCASSVYLGANTEAFFGQGTRLTVV.